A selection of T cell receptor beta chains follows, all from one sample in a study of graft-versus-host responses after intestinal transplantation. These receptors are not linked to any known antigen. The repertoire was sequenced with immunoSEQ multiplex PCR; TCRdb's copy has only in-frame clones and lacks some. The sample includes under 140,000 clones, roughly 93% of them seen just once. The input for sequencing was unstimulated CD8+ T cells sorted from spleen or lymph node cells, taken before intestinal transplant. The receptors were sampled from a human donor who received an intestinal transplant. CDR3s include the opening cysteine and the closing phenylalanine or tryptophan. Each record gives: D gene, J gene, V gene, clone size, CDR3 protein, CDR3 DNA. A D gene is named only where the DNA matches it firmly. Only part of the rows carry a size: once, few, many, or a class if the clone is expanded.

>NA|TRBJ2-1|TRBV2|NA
CASSSGLTGNEQFF
TGTGCCAGCAGTAGCGGATTGACGGGAAATGAGCAGTTCTTC
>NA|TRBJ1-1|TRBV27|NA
CASSLAGTTEAFF
TGTGCCAGCAGTTTAGCGGGGACAACTGAAGCTTTCTTT
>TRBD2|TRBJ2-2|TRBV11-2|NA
CASSPLRAGGPGELFF
TGTGCCAGCAGCCCGCTGAGGGCGGGAGGCCCCGGGGAGCTGTTTTTT
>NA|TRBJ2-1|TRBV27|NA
CASSFGPDNEQFF
TGTGCCAGCAGTTTTGGACCAGACAATGAGCAGTTCTTC
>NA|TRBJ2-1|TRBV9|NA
CASSVAGSVYNEQFF
TGTGCCAGCAGCGTAGCCGGGAGCGTGTACAATGAGCAGTTCTTC
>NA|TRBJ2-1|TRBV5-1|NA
CASSLVGSGNEQFF
TGCGCCAGCAGCTTGGTAGGTAGCGGCAATGAGCAGTTCTTC
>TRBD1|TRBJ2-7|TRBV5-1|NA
CASSLGGGYEQYF
TGCGCCAGCAGCTTAGGGGGCGGGTACGAGCAGTACTTC
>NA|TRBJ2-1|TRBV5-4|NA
CASSLANSYNEQFF
TGTGCCAGCAGCTTGGCCAACTCCTACAATGAGCAGTTCTTC
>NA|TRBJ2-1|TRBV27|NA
CASALRGAIEQFF
TGTGCCAGCGCACTCCGAGGTGCAATTGAGCAGTTCTTC
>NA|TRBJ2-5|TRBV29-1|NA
CSVEVIHPVQETQYF
TGCAGCGTTGAAGTGATACACCCCGTGCAAGAGACCCAGTACTTC
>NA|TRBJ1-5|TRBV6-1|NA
CASSAGQFERNQPQHF
TGTGCCAGCAGTGCCGGACAGTTTGAGCGCAATCAGCCCCAGCATTTT
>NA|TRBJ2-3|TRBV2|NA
CASASGGKRKGRTDTQYF
TGTGCCAGCGCAAGTGGCGGGAAACGAAAAGGGAGAACAGATACGCAGTATTTT
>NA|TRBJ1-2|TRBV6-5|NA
CASSSTDLPGFYGYTF
TGTGCCAGCAGTTCCACGGATCTCCCGGGGTTCTATGGCTACACCTTC
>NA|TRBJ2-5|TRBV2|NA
CASSGSIAPQETQYF
TGTGCCAGCAGTGGTTCTATAGCCCCACAAGAGACCCAGTACTTC
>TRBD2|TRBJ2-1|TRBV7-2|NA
CASSITMGGNYNEQFF
TGTGCCAGCAGTATCACTATGGGGGGGAACTACAATGAGCAGTTCTTC
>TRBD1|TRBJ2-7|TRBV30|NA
CAWSVGRGRAEQYF
TGTGCCTGGAGTGTGGGCAGGGGGCGCGCCGAGCAGTACTTC
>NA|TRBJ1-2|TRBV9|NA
CASSVGTRTSHGYTF
TGTGCCAGCAGCGTCGGGACAAGGACTTCCCATGGCTACACCTTC
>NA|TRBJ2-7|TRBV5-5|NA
CASSPPDIAFYEQYF
TGTGCCAGCAGCCCTCCGGACATAGCCTTTTACGAGCAGTACTTC
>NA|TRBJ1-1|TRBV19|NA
CASSTGNTEAFF
TGTGCCAGTAGTACGGGTAACACTGAAGCTTTCTTT
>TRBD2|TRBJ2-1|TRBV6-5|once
CASSYSSGSSYNEQFF
TGTGCCAGCAGTTACTCGAGCGGGAGCTCCTACAATGAGCAGTTCTTC
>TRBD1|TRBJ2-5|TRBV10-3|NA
CAISAAQGARETQYF
TGTGCCATCAGTGCCGCGCAGGGGGCGCGGGAGACCCAGTACTTC
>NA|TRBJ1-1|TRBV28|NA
CASSRAGADTEAFF
TGTGCCAGCAGTCGGGCCGGGGCAGACACTGAAGCTTTCTTT
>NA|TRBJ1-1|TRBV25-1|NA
CASRDRETEAFF
TGTGCCAGCAGGGACCGAGAGACTGAAGCTTTCTTT
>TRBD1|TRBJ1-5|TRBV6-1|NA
CATSSPGQLNQPQHF
TGTGCCACCTCGTCCCCGGGACAGTTGAATCAGCCCCAGCATTTT
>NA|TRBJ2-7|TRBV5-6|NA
CASSLVGGYEQYF
TGTGCCAGCAGCTTGGTAGGGGGCTACGAGCAGTACTTC
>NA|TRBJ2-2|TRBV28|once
CASRSGGSGELFF
TGTGCCAGCAGGTCAGGGGGGTCCGGGGAGCTGTTTTTT
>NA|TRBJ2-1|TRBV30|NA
CAWSQEGFEQFF
TGTGCCTGGAGCCAAGAGGGTTTTGAGCAGTTCTTC
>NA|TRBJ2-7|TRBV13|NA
CASSSTGNQQYF
TGTGCCAGCAGCTCCACGGGGAACCAGCAGTACTTC
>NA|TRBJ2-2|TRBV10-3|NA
CAIRVGGELFF
TGTGCCATCAGGGTGGGCGGGGAGCTGTTTTTT
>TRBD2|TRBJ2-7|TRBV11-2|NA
CASSSGTRQVEQYF
TGTGCCAGCAGCTCCGGGACTAGGCAAGTCGAGCAGTACTTC
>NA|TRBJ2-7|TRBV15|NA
CATIPSMDSSGEQYF
TGTGCCACCATACCTTCCATGGACTCCTCTGGGGAGCAGTACTTC
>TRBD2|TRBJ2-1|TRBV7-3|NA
CASSLNSGTTEQFF
TGTGCCAGCAGCTTAAACTCTGGGACTACCGAGCAGTTCTTC
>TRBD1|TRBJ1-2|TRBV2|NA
CASRTPEAGQPNYGYTF
TGTGCCAGCAGGACCCCGGAGGCGGGACAGCCGAACTATGGCTACACCTTC
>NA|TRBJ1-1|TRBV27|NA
CASSFKGNMNTEAFF
TGTGCCAGCAGTTTTAAGGGGAACATGAACACTGAAGCTTTCTTT
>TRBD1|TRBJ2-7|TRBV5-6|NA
CASSLRTGYSYEQYF
TGTGCCAGCAGCTTGAGGACAGGCTACTCCTACGAGCAGTACTTC
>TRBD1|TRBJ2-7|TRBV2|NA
CASTRTGGRKSIYEQYF
TGTGCCAGCACGCGGACAGGGGGCCGGAAATCGATCTACGAGCAGTACTTC
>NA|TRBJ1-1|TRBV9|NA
CASSVVGEMNTEAFF
TGTGCCAGCAGCGTAGTAGGGGAAATGAACACTGAAGCTTTCTTT
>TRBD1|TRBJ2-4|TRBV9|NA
CASSAEGAGKNIQYF
TGTGCCAGCAGCGCAGAGGGGGCCGGCAAAAACATTCAGTACTTC
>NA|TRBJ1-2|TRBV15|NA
CATRPGSSYGYTF
TGTGCCACCCGTCCGGGGTCCTCCTATGGCTACACCTTC
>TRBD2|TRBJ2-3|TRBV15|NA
CATRTGSGSADTQYF
TGTGCCACCAGGACGGGTAGCGGGAGTGCAGATACGCAGTATTTT